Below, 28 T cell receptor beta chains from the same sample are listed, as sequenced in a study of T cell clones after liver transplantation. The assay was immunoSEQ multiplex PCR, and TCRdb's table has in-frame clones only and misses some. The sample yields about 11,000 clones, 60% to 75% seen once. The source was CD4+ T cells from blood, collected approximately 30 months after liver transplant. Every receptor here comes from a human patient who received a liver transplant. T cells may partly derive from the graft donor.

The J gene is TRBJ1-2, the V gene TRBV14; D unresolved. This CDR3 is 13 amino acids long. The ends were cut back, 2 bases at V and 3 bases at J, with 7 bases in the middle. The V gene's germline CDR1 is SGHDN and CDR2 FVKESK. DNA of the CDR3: TGTGCCAGCAGCCAACTAGCCTACTATGGCTACACCTTC. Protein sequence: CASSQLAYYGYTF. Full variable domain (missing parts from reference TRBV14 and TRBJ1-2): EAGVTQFPSHSVIEKGQTVTLRCDPISGHDNLYWYRRVMGKEIKFLLHFVKESKQDESGMPNNRFLAERTGGTYSTLKVQPAELEDSGVYFCASSQLAYYGYTFGSGTRLTVV.

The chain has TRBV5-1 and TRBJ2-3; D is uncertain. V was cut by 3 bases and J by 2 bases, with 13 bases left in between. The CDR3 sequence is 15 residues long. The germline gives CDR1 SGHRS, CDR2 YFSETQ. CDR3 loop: CASSSYSVFTDTQYF. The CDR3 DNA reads TGCGCCAGCAGCTCGTATAGTGTTTTCACAGATACGCAGTATTTT. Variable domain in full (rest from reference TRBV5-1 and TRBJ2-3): KAGVTQTPRYLIKTRGQQVTLSCSPISGHRSVSWYQQTPGQGLQFLFEYFSETQRNKGNFPGRFSGRQFSNSRSEMNVSTLELGDSALYLCASSSYSVFTDTQYFGPGTRLTVL.

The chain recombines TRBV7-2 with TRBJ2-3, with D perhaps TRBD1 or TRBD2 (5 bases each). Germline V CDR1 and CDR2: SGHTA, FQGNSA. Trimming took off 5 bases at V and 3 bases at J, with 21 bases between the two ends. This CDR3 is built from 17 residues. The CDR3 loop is CASSTISGAGVTDTQYF. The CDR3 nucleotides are TGTGCCAGCAGCACCATTTCCGGGGCAGGCGTGACAGATACGCAGTATTTT.

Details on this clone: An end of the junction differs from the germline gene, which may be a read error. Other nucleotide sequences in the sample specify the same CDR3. DNA of the CDR3: TGTGCCACCGATACTGAGGATGGCTATACCTTC. This encodes CATDTEDGYTF. The chain employs TRBV25-1 and TRBJ1-2; the D is unclear. The V gene's germline CDR1 is MGHDK and CDR2 SYGVNS. The CDR3 consists of 11 residues.

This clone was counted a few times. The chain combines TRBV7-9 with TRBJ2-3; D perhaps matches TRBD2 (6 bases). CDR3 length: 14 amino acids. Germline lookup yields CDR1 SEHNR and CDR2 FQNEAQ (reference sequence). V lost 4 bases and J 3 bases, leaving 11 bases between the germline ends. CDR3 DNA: TGTGCCAGCAGCTCCTGGACTAATACAGATACGCAGTATTTT. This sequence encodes CASSSWTNTDTQYF.

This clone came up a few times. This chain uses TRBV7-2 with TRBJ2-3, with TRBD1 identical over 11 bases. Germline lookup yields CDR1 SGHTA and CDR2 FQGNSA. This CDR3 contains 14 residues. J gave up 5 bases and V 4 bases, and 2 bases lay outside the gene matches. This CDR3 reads CASSSGTGGDTQYF. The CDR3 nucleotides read TGTGCCAGCAGCTCCGGGACAGGGGGAGATACGCAGTATTTT.

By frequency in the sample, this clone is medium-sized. Here the CDR3 reads CASSGAGEGDTQYF. The CDR3 nucleotides read TGCGCCAGCAGCGGAGCGGGGGAAGGAGATACGCAGTATTTT. V is TRBV5-1 and J is TRBJ2-3; TRBD2 aligns across 8 bases. The J segment lost 5 bases and the V segment lost 4 bases, leaving 6 bases of the junction unmatched. The CDR3 is 14 residues long. Germline CDR1 SGHRS, CDR2 YFSETQ.

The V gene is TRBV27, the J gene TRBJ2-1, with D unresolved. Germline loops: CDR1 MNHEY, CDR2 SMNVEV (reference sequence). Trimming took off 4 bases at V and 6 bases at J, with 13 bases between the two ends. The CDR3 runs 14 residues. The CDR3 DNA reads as TGTGCCAGCAGTTCGGGCCAGGAAGGCAATGAGCAGTTCTTC. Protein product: CASSSGQEGNEQFF.

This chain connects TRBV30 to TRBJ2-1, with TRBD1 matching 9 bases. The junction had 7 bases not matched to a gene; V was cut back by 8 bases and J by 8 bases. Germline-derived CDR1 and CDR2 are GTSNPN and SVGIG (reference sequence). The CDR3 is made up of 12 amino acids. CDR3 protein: CAHVGQGDEQFF. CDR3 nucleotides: TGTGCCCATGTGGGACAGGGAGATGAGCAGTTCTTC.

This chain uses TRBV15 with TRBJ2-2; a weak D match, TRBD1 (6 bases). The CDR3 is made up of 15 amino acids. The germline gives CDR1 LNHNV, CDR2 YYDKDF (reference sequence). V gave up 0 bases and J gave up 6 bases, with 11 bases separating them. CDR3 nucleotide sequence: TGTGCCACCAGCAGAGAAAACAGGGATTCCGGGGAGCTGTTTTTT. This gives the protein CATSRENRDSGELFF.

The CDR3 is CASTTGSAKNIQYF. For the CDR3, the DNA is TGTGCCAGCACGACAGGTTCCGCCAAAAACATTCAGTACTTC. The gene calls are TRBV7-9 and TRBJ2-4; tentative D call: TRBD1 (6 bases). CDR1 and CDR2 (germline): SEHNR, FQNEAQ (reference sequence). With 7 bases removed from V and 1 base from J, the gap between germline ends came to 11 bases. The CDR3 consists of 14 residues. Supplemented by reference TRBV7-9 and TRBJ2-4, the full variable domain reads DTGVSQNPRHKITKRGQNVTFRCDPISEHNRLYWYRQTLGQGPEFLTYFQNEAQLEKSRLLSDRFSAERPKGSFSTLEIQRTEQGDSAMYLCASTTGSAKNIQYFGAGTRLSVL.

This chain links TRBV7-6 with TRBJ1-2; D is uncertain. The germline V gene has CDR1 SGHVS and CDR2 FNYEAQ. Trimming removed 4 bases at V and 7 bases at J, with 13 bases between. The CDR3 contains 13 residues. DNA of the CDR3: TGTGCCAGCAGCTACACTGGAGGTGCTGGCTACACCTTC. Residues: CASSYTGGAGYTF.

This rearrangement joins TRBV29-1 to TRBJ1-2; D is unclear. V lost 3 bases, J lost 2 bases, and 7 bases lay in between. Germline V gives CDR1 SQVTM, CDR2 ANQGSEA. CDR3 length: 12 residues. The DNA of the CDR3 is TGCAGCGTTGAGGACTCAAACTATGGCTACACCTTC. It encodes CSVEDSNYGYTF.

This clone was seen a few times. This CDR3 reads CASSYRISTDTQYF. Here the CDR3 DNA reads TGTGCCAGTAGTTACAGGATTAGCACAGATACGCAGTATTTT. The V call is TRBV19, the J call TRBJ2-3, with a tentative D call TRBD1 (5 bases). V was shortened by 5 bases and J by 0 bases, with 9 bases between the two germline ends. CDR1 and CDR2 (germline): LNHDA, SQIVND (reference sequence). The CDR3 sequence is 14 residues long.

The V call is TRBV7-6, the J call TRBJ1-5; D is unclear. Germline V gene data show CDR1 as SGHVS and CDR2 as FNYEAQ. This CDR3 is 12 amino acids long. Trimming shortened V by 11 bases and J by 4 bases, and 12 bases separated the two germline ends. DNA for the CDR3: TGTGCCGTAGGGCAGTTAAATCAGCCCCAGCATTTT. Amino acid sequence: CAVGQLNQPQHF.

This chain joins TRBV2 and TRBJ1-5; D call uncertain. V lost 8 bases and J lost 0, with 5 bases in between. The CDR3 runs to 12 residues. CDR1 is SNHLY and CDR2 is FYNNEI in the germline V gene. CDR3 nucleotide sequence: TGTGCCAGCCGGGATAGCAATCAGCCCCAGCATTTT. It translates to CASRDSNQPQHF. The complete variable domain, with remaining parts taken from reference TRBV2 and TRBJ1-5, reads EPEVTQTPSHQVTQMGQEVILRCVPISNHLYFYWYRQILGQKVEFLVSFYNNEISEKSEIFDDQFSVERPDGSNFTLKIRSTKLEDSAMYFCASRDSNQPQHFGDGTRLSIL.

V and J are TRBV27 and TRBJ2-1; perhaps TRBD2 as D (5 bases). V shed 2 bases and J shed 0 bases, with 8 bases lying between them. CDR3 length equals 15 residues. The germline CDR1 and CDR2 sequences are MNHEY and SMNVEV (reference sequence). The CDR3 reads CASSLRGSSYNEQFF. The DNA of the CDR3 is TGTGCCAGCAGTTTACGAGGGAGCTCCTACAATGAGCAGTTCTTC.

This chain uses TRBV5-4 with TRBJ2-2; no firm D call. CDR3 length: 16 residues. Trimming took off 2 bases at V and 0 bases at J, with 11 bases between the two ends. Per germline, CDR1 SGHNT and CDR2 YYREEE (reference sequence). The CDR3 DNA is TGTGCCAGCAGCTTTTTTGGTGGCACGAACACCGGGGAGCTGTTTTTT. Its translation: CASSFFGGTNTGELFF.

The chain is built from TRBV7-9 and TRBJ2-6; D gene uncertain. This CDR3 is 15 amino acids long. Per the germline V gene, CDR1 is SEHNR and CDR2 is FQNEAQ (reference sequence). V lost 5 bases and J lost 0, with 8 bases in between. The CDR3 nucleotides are TGTGCCAGCAGCCAAGCCCTCTCTGGGGCCAACGTCCTGACTTTC. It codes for CASSQALSGANVLTF.

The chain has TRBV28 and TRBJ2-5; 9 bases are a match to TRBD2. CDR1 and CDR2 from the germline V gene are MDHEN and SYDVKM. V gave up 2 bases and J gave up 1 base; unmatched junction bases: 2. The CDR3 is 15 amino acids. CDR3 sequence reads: CASSLTSGLQETQYF. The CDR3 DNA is TGTGCCAGCAGTTTAACTAGCGGGCTCCAAGAGACCCAGTACTTC.

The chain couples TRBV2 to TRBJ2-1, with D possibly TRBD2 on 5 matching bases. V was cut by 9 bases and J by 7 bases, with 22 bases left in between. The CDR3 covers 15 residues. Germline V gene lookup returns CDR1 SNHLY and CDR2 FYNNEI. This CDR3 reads CASQKSSPVGNEQFF. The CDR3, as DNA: TGTGCCAGTCAAAAGTCTAGCCCGGTGGGGAATGAGCAGTTCTTC.

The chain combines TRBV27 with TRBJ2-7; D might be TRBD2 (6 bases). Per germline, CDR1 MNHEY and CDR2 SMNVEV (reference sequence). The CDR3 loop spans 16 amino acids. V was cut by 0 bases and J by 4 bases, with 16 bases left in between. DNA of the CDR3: TGTGCCAGCAGTTTATCGACCCTTGGAGGGAGTTACGAGCAGTACTTC. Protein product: CASSLSTLGGSYEQYF.

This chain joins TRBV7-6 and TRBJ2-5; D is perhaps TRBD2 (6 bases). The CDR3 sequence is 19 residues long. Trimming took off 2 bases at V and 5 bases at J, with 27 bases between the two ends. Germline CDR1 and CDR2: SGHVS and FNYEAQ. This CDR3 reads CASSLLQISRDGGPETQYF. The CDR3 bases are TGTGCCAGCAGCTTACTTCAGATCTCCCGGGACGGGGGACCGGAGACCCAGTACTTC.

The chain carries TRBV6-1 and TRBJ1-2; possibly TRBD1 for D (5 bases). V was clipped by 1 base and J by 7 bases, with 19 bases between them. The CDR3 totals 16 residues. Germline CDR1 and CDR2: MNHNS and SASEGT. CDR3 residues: CASSEVGAGREVGYTF. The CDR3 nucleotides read TGTGCCAGCAGTGAAGTAGGAGCGGGCAGGGAAGTTGGCTACACCTTC.

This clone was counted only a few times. The CDR3 spells CASSQAPDGNQPQHF. CDR3 DNA: TGCGCCAGCAGCCAAGCCCCGGACGGAAATCAGCCCCAGCATTTT. The chain uses TRBV4-3 and TRBJ1-5; D gene ambiguous. The V end was cut by 1 base, the J end by 4 bases, with 11 bases between. Germline V lookup: CDR1 LGHNA, CDR2 YSLEER. This CDR3 has 15 amino acids.

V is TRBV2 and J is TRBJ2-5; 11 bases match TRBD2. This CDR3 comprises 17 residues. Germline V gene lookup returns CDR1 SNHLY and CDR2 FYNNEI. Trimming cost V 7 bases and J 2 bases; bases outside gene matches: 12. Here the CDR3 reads CASIPRGLAGGQETQYF. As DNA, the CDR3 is TGTGCCAGCATTCCGAGGGGTCTAGCGGGGGGACAAGAGACCCAGTACTTC. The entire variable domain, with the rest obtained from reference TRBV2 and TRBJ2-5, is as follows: EPEVTQTPSHQVTQMGQEVILRCVPISNHLYFYWYRQILGQKVEFLVSFYNNEISEKSEIFDDQFSVERPDGSNFTLKIRSTKLEDSAMYFCASIPRGLAGGQETQYFGPGTRLLVL.

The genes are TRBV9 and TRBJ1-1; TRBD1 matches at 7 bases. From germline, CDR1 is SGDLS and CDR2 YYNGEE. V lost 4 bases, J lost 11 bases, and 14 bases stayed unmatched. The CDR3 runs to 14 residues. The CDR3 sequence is CASSSSDRSEDAFF. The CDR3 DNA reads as TGTGCCAGCAGCTCATCGGACAGGTCAGAAGATGCTTTCTTT.

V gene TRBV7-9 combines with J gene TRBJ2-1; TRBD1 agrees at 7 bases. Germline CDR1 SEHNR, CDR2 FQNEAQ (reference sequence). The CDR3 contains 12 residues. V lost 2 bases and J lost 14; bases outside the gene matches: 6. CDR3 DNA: TGTGCCAGCAGCTTACCCGACAGGGCTAAGTTCTTC. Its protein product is CASSLPDRAKFF. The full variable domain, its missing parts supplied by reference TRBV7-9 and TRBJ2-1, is DTGVSQNPRHKITKRGQNVTFRCDPISEHNRLYWYRQTLGQGPEFLTYFQNEAQLEKSRLLSDRFSAERPKGSFSTLEIQRTEQGDSAMYLCASSLPDRAKFFGPGTRLTVL.